Below, 10 T cell receptor beta chains from the same sample are listed, as sequenced in a study of CD8 T cells in ankylosing spondylitis. MiXCR was run by TCRdb on the 5' RACE reads, yielding one entry per CDR3 protein. The sample contains approximately 300,000 distinct CDR3 sequences, less than 25% of which appear only once. Material: blood, either unsorted or a sorted T cell fraction (not recorded which). These receptors were obtained from a female donor with ankylosing spondylitis or in good health (not recorded which).

This clonotype occurred a few times. The V gene is TRBV10-2, the J gene TRBJ2-7, with D possibly being TRBD2 (6 bases). The germline V gene encodes CDR1 WSHSY and CDR2 SAAADI. V was shortened by 7 bases and J by 6 bases, with 13 bases between the two germline ends. The CDR3 sequence is 12 residues long. CDR3 amino acids: CASTPGLAEQYF. In DNA form, the CDR3 reads TGCGCCAGCACCCCGGGACTGGCCGAGCAGTACTTC.

In its sample, this clonotype was seen many times. The rearrangement links TRBV7-2 to TRBJ2-5; D not certain. Per germline, CDR1 SGHTA and CDR2 FQGNSA. There are 12 residues in the CDR3. The germline V and J ends were trimmed by 5 bases and 7 bases, with 11 bases remaining between them. CDR3 nucleotide sequence: TGTGCCAGCAGCAGCCCCTCGAGGACCCAGTACTTC. It yields the protein CASSSPSRTQYF.

This chain connects TRBV20-1 to TRBJ2-2; D possibly uses TRBD1 or TRBD2 (5 bases each). This CDR3 region has 14 residues. Trimming took off 3 bases at V and 6 bases at J, with 14 bases between the two ends. Germline V gene lookup returns CDR1 DFQATT and CDR2 SNEGSKA (reference sequence). Here the CDR3 DNA reads TGCAGTGCTAGCCCTGCCGGGACCTCCGGGGAGCTGTTTTTT. This translates into CSASPAGTSGELFF.

The chain joins TRBV12-3 or TRBV12-4 to TRBJ2-5; D is possibly TRBD2 (5 bases). This CDR3 region has 14 residues. The V gene lost 1 base and the J gene lost 2 bases, with 8 bases spanning the gap. The CDR3 reads CASSLGAEQETQYF. The CDR3 DNA is TGTGCCAGCAGTTTAGGAGCGGAACAAGAGACCCAGTACTTC.

This chain links TRBV6-2 or TRBV6-3 with TRBJ2-5; no firm D call. V was pared by 7 bases and J by 7 bases, with 19 bases between. Germline loops: CDR1 MNHEY, CDR2 SVGEGT. This CDR3 region has 14 residues. The CDR3 coding sequence is TGTGCCAGCAAGGCAGAAGCGAGACTCCGGACCCAGTACTTC. It is translated as CASKAEARLRTQYF.

The chain recombines TRBV6-5 with TRBJ2-1; D gene unclear. The germline gives CDR1 MNHEY, CDR2 SVGAGI. The CDR3 runs to 11 residues. Trimming cost V 10 bases and J 2 bases, with 6 bases left between them. DNA of the CDR3: TGTGCCACCAAAGCCTACAATGAGCAGTTCTTC. This sequence encodes CATKAYNEQFF.

This clonotype was counted at least ten times. This chain uses TRBV4-1 with TRBJ2-1; TRBD2 agrees at 10 bases. V was pared by 3 bases and J by 7 bases, with 3 bases of the junction left unmatched. This CDR3 has 14 residues. Germline-derived CDR1 and CDR2 are MGHRA and YSYEKL. CDR3 residues: CASSQPSGSNEQFF. The CDR3 DNA follows: TGCGCCAGCAGCCAGCCTAGCGGGAGTAATGAGCAGTTCTTC.

The chain links TRBV20-1 to TRBJ2-7; 7 bases map to TRBD1. V shed 7 bases, J shed 5 bases, and the junction held 14 bases outside the gene matches. The germline V gene encodes CDR1 DFQATT and CDR2 SNEGSKA (reference sequence). This CDR3 has 14 residues. CDR3 sequence reads: CSGSKTGFGHEQYF. For the CDR3, the DNA is TGCAGTGGTTCAAAGACAGGGTTTGGACACGAGCAGTACTTC.

This clonotype was found a few times. The chain has TRBV4-3 and TRBJ2-3; TRBD2 is a possible D gene (6 bases). The CDR3 has 17 amino acids. Germline CDR1 and CDR2: LGHNA and YSLEER. Trimming removed 4 bases from V and 6 bases from J, with 23 bases in between. The CDR3 DNA is TGCGCCAGCAGCCTCCAGGGTAGCGGCCCTTTGGGGGATACGCAGTATTTT. Protein sequence: CASSLQGSGPLGDTQYF.

There are many counts of this clonotype. In DNA form, the CDR3 reads TGTGCCAGCAGCACGGGACTAGCGGAAGAGACCCAGTACTTC. This sequence encodes CASSTGLAEETQYF. The chain is built from TRBV5-6 and TRBJ2-5, with 11 bases aligning to TRBD2. With 4 bases clipped from V and 3 bases from J, the junction kept 2 bases outside the gene matches. Germline CDR1 SGHDT, CDR2 YYEEEE. The CDR3 length is 14 residues.